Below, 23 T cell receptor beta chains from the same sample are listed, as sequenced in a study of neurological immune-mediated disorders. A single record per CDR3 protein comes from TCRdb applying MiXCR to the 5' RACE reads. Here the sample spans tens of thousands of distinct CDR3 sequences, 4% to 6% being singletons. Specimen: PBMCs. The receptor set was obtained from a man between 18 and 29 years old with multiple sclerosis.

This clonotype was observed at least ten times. The CDR3 loop reads CAISETMRQATYNEQFF. CDR3 DNA: TGTGCCATCAGTGAGACGATGCGCCAGGCCACCTACAATGAGCAGTTCTTC. The chain recombines TRBV10-3 with TRBJ2-1; D remains unclear. CDR1 ENHRY and CDR2 SYGVKD come from the germline V gene. Trimming stripped 2 bases from V and 2 bases from J, with 16 bases between. The CDR3 has 17 residues.

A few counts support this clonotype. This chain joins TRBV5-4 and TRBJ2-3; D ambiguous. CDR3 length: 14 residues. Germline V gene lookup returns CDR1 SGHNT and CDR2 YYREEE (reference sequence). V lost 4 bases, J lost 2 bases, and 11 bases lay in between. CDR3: CASSADLYTDTQYF. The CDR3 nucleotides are TGTGCCAGCAGCGCCGACCTTTACACAGATACGCAGTATTTT.

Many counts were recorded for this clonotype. The CDR3 reads CSARDLAAYEQYF. In DNA, the CDR3 is TGCAGTGCTAGAGACTTAGCGGCCTACGAGCAGTACTTC. The chain links TRBV20-1 to TRBJ2-7; weak D call: TRBD2 (6 bases). V lost 0 bases and J 2 bases, leaving 8 bases between the germline ends. This CDR3 contains 13 residues. Germline V gene sequence: CDR1 DFQATT, CDR2 SNEGSKA (reference sequence).

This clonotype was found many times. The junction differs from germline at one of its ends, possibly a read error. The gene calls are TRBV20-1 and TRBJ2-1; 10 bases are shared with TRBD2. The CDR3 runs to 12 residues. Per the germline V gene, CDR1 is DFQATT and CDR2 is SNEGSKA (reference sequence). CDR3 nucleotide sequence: TGCAGTACTAGCGGGGTCTGGAATGAGCAGTTCTTC. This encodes CSTSGVWNEQFF.

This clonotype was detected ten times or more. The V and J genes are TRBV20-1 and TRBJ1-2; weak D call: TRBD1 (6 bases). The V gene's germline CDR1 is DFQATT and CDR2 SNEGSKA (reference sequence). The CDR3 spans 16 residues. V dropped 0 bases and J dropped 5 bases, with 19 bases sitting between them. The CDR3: CSARDASGASDYGYTF. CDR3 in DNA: TGCAGTGCTAGAGACGCGTCAGGGGCGAGCGATTATGGCTACACCTTC.

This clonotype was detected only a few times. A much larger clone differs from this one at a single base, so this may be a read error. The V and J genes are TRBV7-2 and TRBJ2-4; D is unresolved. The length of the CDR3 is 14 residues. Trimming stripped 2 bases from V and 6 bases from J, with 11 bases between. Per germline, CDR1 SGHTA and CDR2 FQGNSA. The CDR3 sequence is CASSLNGKGNIQYF. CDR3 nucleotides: TGTGCCAGCAGCTTAAACGGAAAGGGAAACATTCAGTACTTC.

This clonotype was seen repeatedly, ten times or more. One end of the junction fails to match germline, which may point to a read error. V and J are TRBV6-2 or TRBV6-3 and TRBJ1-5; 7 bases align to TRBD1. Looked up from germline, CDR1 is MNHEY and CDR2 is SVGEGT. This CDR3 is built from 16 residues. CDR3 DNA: TGTGCCAGCAGTTACCGCGACAGGGAAAGAATCAGGCCCCAGAATTTT. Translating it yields CASSYRDRERIRPQNF.

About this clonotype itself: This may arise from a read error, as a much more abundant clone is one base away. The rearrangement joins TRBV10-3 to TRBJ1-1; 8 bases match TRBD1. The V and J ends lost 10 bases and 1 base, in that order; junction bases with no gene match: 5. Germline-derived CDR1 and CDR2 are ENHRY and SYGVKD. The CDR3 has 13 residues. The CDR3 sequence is CASRTGKNTEAFF. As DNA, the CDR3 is TGTGCCAGCAGGACAGGGAAGAACACTGAAGCTTTCTTT.

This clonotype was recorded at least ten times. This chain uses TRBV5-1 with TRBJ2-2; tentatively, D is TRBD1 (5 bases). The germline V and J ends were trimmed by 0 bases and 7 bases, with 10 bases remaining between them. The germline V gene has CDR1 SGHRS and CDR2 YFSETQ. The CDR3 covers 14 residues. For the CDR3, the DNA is TGCGCCAGCAGCTTGGACCAGGGTGGCGGGGAGCTGTTTTTT. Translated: CASSLDQGGGELFF.

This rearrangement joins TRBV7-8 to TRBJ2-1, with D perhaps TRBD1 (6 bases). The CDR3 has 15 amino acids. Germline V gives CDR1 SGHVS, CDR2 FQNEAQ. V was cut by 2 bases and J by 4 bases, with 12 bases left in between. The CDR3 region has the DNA TGTGCCAGCAGCTTACAAGGGGGTCGGTACAATGAGCAGTTCTTC. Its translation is CASSLQGGRYNEQFF.

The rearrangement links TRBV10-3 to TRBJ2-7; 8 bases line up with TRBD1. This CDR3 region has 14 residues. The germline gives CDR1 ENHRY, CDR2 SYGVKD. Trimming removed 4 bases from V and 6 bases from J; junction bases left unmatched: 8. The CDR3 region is CAISGLPGGAEQYF. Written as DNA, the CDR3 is TGTGCCATCAGTGGCCTCCCAGGGGGCGCCGAGCAGTACTTC.

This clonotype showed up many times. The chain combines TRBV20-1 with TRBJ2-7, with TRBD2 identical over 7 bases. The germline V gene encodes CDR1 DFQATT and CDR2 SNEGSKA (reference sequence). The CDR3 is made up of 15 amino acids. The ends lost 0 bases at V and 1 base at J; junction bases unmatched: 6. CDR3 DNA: TGCAGTGCTAGAGACCAAGCGGGAAATTCCTACGAGCAGTACTTC. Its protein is CSARDQAGNSYEQYF.

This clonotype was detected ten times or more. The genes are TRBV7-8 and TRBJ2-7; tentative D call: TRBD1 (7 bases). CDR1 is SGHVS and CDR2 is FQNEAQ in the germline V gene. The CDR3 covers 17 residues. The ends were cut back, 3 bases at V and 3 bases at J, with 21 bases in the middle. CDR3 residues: CASSFPAGSGGGYEQYF. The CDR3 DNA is TGTGCCAGCAGCTTCCCTGCGGGTTCAGGGGGAGGCTACGAGCAGTACTTC.

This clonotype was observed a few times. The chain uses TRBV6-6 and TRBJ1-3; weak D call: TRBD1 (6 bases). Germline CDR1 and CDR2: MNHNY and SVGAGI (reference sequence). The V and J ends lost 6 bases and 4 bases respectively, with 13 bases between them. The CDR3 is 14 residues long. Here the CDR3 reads CASRKGGGGNTIYF. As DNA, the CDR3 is TGTGCCAGCAGGAAAGGAGGGGGAGGAAACACCATATATTTT.

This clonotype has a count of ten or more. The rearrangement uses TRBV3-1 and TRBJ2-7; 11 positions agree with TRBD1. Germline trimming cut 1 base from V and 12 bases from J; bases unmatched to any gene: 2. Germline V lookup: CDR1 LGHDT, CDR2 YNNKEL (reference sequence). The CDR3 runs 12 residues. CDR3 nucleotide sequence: TGTGCCAGCAGCCAAGGGACAGGGGGCATGTACTTC. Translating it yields CASSQGTGGMYF.

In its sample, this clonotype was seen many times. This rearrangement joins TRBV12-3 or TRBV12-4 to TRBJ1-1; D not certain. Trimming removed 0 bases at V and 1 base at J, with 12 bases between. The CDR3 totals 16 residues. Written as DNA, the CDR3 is TGTGCCAGCAGTTTAGCTTTGGCGGCGGAGAACACTGAAGCTTTCTTT. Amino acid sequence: CASSLALAAENTEAFF.

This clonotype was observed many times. For the CDR3, the DNA is TGCAGTGCTAGAAGGACAGGGGGCTACGAGCAGTACTTC. It specifies CSARRTGGYEQYF. The V and J genes are TRBV20-1 and TRBJ2-7; 10 bases match TRBD1. CDR3 length: 13 residues. Germline values: CDR1 DFQATT, CDR2 SNEGSKA (reference sequence). With 2 bases clipped from V and 3 bases from J, the junction kept 1 base outside the gene matches.

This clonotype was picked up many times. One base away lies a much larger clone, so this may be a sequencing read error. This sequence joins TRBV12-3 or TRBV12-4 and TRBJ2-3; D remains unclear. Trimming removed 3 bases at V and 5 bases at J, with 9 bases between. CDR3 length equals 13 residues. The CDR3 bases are TGTGCCAGCAGTTTCCAAACCGGAGATACGCAGTATTTT. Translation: CASSFQTGDTQYF.

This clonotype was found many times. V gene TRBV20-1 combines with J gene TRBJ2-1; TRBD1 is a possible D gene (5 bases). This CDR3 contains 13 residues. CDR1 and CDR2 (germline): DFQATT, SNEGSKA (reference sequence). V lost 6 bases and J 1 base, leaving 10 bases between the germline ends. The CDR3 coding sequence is TGCAGTGCCCGCAGGGTGTCCTACAATGAGCAGTTCTTC. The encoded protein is CSARRVSYNEQFF.

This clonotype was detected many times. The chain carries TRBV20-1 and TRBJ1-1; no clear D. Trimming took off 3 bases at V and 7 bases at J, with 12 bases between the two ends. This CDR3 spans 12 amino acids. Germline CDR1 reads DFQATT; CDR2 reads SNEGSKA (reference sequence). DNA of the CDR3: TGCAGTGCTAGTACAACGGTACTTGAAGCTTTCTTT. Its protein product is CSASTTVLEAFF.

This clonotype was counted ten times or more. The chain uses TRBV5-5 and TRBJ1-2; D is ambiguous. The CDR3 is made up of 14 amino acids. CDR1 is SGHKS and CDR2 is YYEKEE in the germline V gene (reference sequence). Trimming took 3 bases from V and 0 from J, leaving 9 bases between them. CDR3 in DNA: TGTGCCAGCAGCTGGGAGACTTCTAACTATGGCTACACCTTC. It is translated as CASSWETSNYGYTF.

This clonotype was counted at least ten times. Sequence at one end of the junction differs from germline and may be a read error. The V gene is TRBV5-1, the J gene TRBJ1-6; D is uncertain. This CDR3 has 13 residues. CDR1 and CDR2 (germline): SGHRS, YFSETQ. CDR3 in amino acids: CASRQNLNSPLNF. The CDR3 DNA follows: TGCGCCAGCAGGCAGAACTTAAATTCACCCCTCAACTTT.

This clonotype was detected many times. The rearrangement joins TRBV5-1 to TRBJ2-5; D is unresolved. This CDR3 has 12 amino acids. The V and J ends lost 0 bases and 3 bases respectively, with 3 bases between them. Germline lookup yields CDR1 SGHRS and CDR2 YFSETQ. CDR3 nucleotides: TGCGCCAGCAGCTTGGAGGAAGAGACCCAGTACTTC. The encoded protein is CASSLEEETQYF.